This is a list of T cell receptor beta chains from one sample in a study of T cells in Graves' hyperthyroidism and ophthalmopathy. TCRdb called the multiplex PCR reads again in MiXCR, with one record for every CDR3 protein. The sample holds some 500,000 distinct CDR3 sequences; over 13% are singletons and the top ten take around a sixth. Sequencing was done on a sample of blood. The source is a woman aged 18-30 years with Graves' hyperthyroidism. CDR3s include the opening cysteine and the closing phenylalanine or tryptophan. D genes are given only for firm matches. For some rows the clone size is stated as once, few or many, or as a class when expanded; others skip it.

CDR3: CASQRAPYNEQFF
DNA: TGTGCCAGCCAGCGGGCACCCTACAATGAGCAGTTCTTC
J: TRBJ2-1
length: 13
size: many
V: TRBV12-3/TRBV12-4
D: .

CDR3: CATSRDRASEAFF
DNA: TGTGCCACCAGCAGAGACAGAGCCAGTGAAGCTTTCTTT
J: TRBJ1-1
length: 13
size: .
V: TRBV15
D: .

CDR3: CASSGAEEKLFF
DNA: TGTGCCAGCAGCGGAGCCGAGGAAAAACTGTTTTTT
J: TRBJ1-4
length: 12
size: many
V: TRBV11-1
D: .

CDR3: CASSESAYEQYF
DNA: TGCGCCAGCAGTGAATCTGCGTACGAGCAGTACTTC
J: TRBJ2-7
length: 12
size: .
V: TRBV10-2
D: .

CDR3: CASSLLAGSSYEQYF
DNA: TGTGCCAGCAGCCTGCTAGCGGGAAGTTCCTACGAGCAGTACTTC
J: TRBJ2-7
length: 15
size: .
V: TRBV11-3
D: TRBD2

CDR3: CASSLALPTATEQFF
DNA: TGTGCCAGCAGTTTAGCCCTACCGACGGCGACCGAGCAGTTCTTC
J: TRBJ2-1
length: 15
size: many
V: TRBV12-3/TRBV12-4
D: .

CDR3: CASSLHGQGGEKLFF
DNA: TGTGCCAGCAGCTTACACGGACAGGGAGGTGAAAAACTGTTTTTT
J: TRBJ1-4
length: 15
size: many
V: TRBV7-2
D: TRBD1

CDR3: CASRFSSGANVLTF
DNA: TGTGCCAGCAGATTCAGCTCTGGGGCCAACGTCCTGACTTTC
J: TRBJ2-6
length: 14
size: many
V: TRBV12-3/TRBV12-4
D: .

CDR3: CASSLSSLAGGKSYNEQFF
DNA: TGTGCCAGCAGTTTATCCAGCCTAGCGGGAGGGAAATCCTACAATGAGCAGTTCTTC
J: TRBJ2-1
length: 19
size: few
V: TRBV12-3/TRBV12-4
D: TRBD2

CDR3: CSAGTSGSHEQFF
DNA: TGCAGTGCCGGGACTAGCGGGAGCCATGAGCAGTTCTTC
J: TRBJ2-1
length: 13
size: many
V: TRBV20-1
D: TRBD2

CDR3: CAWSESSYNEQFF
DNA: TGTGCCTGGAGTGAGAGCTCCTACAATGAGCAGTTCTTC
J: TRBJ2-1
length: 13
size: many
V: TRBV30
D: .

CDR3: CASKRDREGYGYTF
DNA: TGTGCCAGTAAGCGGGACAGGGAAGGCTATGGCTACACCTTC
J: TRBJ1-2
length: 14
size: many
V: TRBV19
D: TRBD1

CDR3: CAASGTGVSETQYF
DNA: TGTGCCGCGAGCGGGACAGGGGTTTCGGAGACCCAGTACTTC
J: TRBJ2-5
length: 14
size: many
V: TRBV10-3
D: TRBD1

CDR3: CSARGGTDTQYF
DNA: TGCAGTGCTAGGGGGGGAACAGATACGCAGTATTTT
J: TRBJ2-3
length: 12
size: many
V: TRBV20-1
D: .

CDR3: CSSSPSFRGGETQYF
DNA: TGCTCCAGCAGCCCCTCGTTTAGGGGGGGGGAGACCCAGTACTTC
J: TRBJ2-5
length: 15
size: once
V: TRBV5-1
D: .

CDR3: CASSGFRQGARTGELFF
DNA: TGTGCCAGCAGTGGTTTTCGTCAGGGGGCGAGGACCGGGGAGCTGTTTTTT
J: TRBJ2-2
length: 17
size: many
V: TRBV2
D: TRBD1

CDR3: CASSAHRGDNSPLHF
DNA: TGTGCCAGCAGTGCGCACAGGGGCGATAATTCACCCCTCCACTTT
J: TRBJ1-6
length: 15
size: many
V: TRBV12-3/TRBV12-4
D: TRBD1

CDR3: CASSPMGQTGELFF
DNA: TGTGCCAGCAGTCCTATGGGGCAAACCGGGGAGCTGTTTTTT
J: TRBJ2-2
length: 14
size: many
V: TRBV11-2
D: .

CDR3: CASSRLSGVPNEKLFF
DNA: TGCGCCAGCAGCCGACTCTCAGGGGTACCTAATGAAAAACTGTTTTTT
J: TRBJ1-4
length: 16
size: few
V: TRBV4-1
D: .

CDR3: CASTVSGIYDEQFF
DNA: TGCGCCAGCACTGTTAGCGGGATCTACGATGAGCAGTTCTTC
J: TRBJ2-1
length: 14
size: .
V: TRBV10-2
D: TRBD2

CDR3: CASSLELITEAFF
DNA: TGTGCCAGCAGCTTGGAACTGATCACTGAAGCTTTCTTT
J: TRBJ1-1
length: 13
size: many
V: TRBV7-9
D: .

CDR3: CASRAGQGTATEAFF
DNA: TGTGCCAGCAGGGCCGGGCAGGGTACGGCCACTGAAGCTTTCTTT
J: TRBJ1-1
length: 15
size: many
V: TRBV6-1
D: .

CDR3: CAIREQGTTEKLFF
DNA: TGTGCCATCAGGGAACAGGGAACAACTGAAAAACTGTTTTTT
J: TRBJ1-4
length: 14
size: few
V: TRBV10-3
D: .

CDR3: CASRSTRAGGATGELFF
DNA: TGTGCCAGCAGATCTACCAGAGCGGGAGGGGCCACCGGGGAGCTGTTTTTT
J: TRBJ2-2
length: 17
size: many
V: TRBV12-3/TRBV12-4
D: TRBD2

CDR3: CASSSGLGGANTGELFF
DNA: TGTGCTAGCAGCTCCGGGCTCGGGGGGGCGAACACCGGGGAGCTGTTTTTT
J: TRBJ2-2
length: 17
size: .
V: TRBV7-7
D: TRBD2

CDR3: CASSSGYEQYF
DNA: TGTGCCAGCTCTAGCGGTTACGAGCAGTACTTC
J: TRBJ2-7
length: 11
size: many
V: TRBV27
D: TRBD2

CDR3: CSVVWASGSSYEQYF
DNA: TGCAGCGTTGTATGGGCTAGCGGGAGCTCCTACGAGCAGTACTTC
J: TRBJ2-7
length: 15
size: many
V: TRBV29-1
D: TRBD2

CDR3: CASSSGLPRRSEAFF
DNA: TGTGCCAGCAGCTCCGGACTTCCAAGGAGGTCTGAAGCTTTCTTT
J: TRBJ1-1
length: 15
size: many
V: TRBV5-6
D: .

CDR3: CASSRGTGNNEKLFF
DNA: TGTGCCAGCTCACGCGGGACAGGAAATAATGAAAAACTGTTTTTT
J: TRBJ1-4
length: 15
size: many
V: TRBV18
D: TRBD1

CDR3: CASSQVRTGIGELFF
DNA: TGTGCCAGCAGCCAAGTTCGGACAGGGATCGGGGAGCTGTTTTTT
J: TRBJ2-2
length: 15
size: few
V: TRBV4-2
D: TRBD1

CDR3: CASSPAAGTHSNQPQHF
DNA: TGTGCCAGCAGTCCAGCGGCCGGGACACATAGCAATCAGCCCCAGCATTTT
J: TRBJ1-5
length: 17
size: .
V: TRBV12-3/TRBV12-4
D: .

CDR3: CATCDFGAAPQELFF
DNA: TGTGCCACCTGTGATTTCGGGGCAGCTCCCCAGGAGCTGTTTTTT
J: TRBJ2-2
length: 15
size: .
V: TRBV24-1
D: .

CDR3: CASSLAYRLAGHEQFF
DNA: TGTGCCAGCAGCTTAGCATACCGACTAGCGGGCCATGAGCAGTTCTTC
J: TRBJ2-1
length: 16
size: once
V: TRBV11-2
D: TRBD2

CDR3: CASSLGDLQTQYF
DNA: TGTGCCAGCAGCTTAGGGGACTTGCAGACGCAGTATTTT
J: TRBJ2-3
length: 13
size: few
V: TRBV7-9
D: .

CDR3: CASFGRLTTEAFF
DNA: TGTGCCAGCTTTGGCCGATTAACGACTGAAGCTTTCTTT
J: TRBJ1-1
length: 13
size: many
V: TRBV12-3/TRBV12-4
D: .

CDR3: CASSVGVRGQETQYF
DNA: TGTGCCAGCAGCGTAGGGGTAAGGGGTCAAGAGACCCAGTACTTC
J: TRBJ2-5
length: 15
size: many
V: TRBV9
D: .

CDR3: CSGGTGSGGYTF
DNA: TGCAGCGGGGGGACAGGGTCGGGTGGCTACACCTTC
J: TRBJ1-2
length: 12
size: .
V: TRBV29-1
D: TRBD1

CDR3: CASSYLGTGQETQYF
DNA: TGTGCCAGCAGTTACCTTGGGACAGGACAAGAGACCCAGTACTTC
J: TRBJ2-5
length: 15
size: many
V: TRBV6-2/TRBV6-3
D: TRBD1

CDR3: CASSQAGLAGDTGELFF
DNA: TGTGCCAGCAGCCAAGCGGGACTAGCGGGAGACACCGGGGAGCTGTTTTTT
J: TRBJ2-2
length: 17
size: .
V: TRBV4-2
D: TRBD2